This T cell receptor (beta chain) was identified in a study of CD8 T cells in Susac syndrome. To note about this clonotype: The target antigen is unknown.

Notes on the study in general: The study recognized that its TCR sequencing and HLA analysis covered a relatively small number of individuals.

Controls matched for age and sex were healthy donors. After extraction with the RNeasy kit, roughly 0.5 to 1 ug of the RNA was reverse transcribed using random hexamers. TCR beta CDR3 was amplified by immunoSEQ multiplex PCR. This amplification extended across 54 Vbeta and 13 Jbeta segments. MiXCR was run by TCRdb on the immunoSEQ multiplex PCR reads, yielding one entry per CDR3 protein. The sample lists around 130,000 distinct CDR3 sequences; roughly 94% were seen once. Germline V gene lookup returns CDR1 GTSNPN and CDR2 SVGIG (reference sequence). This CDR3 comprises 14 residues. The germline V and J ends were trimmed by 5 bases and 1 base, with 12 bases remaining between them.

Source material: CD4+ T cells from PBMCs. This receptor was identified in a human donor in good health. The genes are TRBV30 and TRBJ2-4; D call uncertain. DNA of the CDR3: TGTGCCTGGGGGGTCGCTGGGGCCAAAAACATTCAGTACTTC. As protein: CAWGVAGAKNIQYF.